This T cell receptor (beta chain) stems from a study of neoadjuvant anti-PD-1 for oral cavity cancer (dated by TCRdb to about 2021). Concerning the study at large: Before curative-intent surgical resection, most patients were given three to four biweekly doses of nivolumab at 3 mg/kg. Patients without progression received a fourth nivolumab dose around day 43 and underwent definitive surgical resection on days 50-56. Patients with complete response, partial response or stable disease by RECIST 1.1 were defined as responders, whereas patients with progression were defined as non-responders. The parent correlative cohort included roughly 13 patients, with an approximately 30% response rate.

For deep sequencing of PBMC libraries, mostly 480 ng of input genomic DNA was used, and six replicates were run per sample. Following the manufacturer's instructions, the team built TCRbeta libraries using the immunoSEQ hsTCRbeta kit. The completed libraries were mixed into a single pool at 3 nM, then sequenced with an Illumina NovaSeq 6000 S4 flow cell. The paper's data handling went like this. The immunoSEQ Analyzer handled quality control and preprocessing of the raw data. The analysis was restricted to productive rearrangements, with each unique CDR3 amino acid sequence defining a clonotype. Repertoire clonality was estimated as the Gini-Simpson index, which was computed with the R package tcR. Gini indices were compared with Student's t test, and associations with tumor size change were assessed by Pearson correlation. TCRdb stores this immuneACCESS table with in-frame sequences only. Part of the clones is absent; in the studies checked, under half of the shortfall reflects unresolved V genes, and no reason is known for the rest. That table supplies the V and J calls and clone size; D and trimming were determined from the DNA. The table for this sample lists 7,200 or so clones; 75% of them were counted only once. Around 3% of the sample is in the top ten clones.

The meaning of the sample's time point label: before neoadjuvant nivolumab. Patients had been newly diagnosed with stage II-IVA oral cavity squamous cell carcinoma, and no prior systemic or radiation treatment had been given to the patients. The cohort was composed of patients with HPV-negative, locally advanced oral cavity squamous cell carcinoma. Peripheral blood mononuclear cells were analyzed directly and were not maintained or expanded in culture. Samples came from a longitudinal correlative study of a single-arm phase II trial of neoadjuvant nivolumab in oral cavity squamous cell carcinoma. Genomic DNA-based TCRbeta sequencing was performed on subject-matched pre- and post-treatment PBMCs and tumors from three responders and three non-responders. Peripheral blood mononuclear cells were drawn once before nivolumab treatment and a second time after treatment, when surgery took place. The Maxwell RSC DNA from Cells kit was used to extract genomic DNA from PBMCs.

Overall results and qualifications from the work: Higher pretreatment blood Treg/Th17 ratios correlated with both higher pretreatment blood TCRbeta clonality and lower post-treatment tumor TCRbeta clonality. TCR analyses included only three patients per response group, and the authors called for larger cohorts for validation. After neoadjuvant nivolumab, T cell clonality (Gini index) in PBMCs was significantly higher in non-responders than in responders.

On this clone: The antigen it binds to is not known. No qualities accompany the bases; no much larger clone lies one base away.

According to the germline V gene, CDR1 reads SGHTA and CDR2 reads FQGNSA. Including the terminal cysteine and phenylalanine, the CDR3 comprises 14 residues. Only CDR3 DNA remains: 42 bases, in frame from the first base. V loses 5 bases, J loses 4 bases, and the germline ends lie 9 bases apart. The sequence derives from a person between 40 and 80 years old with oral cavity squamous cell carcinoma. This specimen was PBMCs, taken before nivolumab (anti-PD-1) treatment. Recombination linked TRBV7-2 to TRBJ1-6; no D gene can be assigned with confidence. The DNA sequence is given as TGTGCCAGCAGCAGCGACCCATATAATTCACCCCTCCACTTT. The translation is CASSSDPYNSPLHF.